The 25 T cell receptor beta chains below all came from one sample that was sequenced in a study of blood T cell repertoires in COVID-19. Repertoires were generated with immunoSEQ multiplex PCR, while TCRdb's copy carries only in-frame clones and drops some. Of about 55,000 clones listed, less than 95% are singletons. Sequenced input: peripheral blood. All receptors derive from a man in his forties with acute or convalescent COVID-19.

This clone was observed a few times. This chain uses TRBV29-1 with TRBJ2-7; 8 bases align to TRBD2. The germline CDR1 and CDR2 sequences are SQVTM and ANQGSEA. The length of the CDR3 is 12 residues. J lost 5 bases, V lost 7 bases, and 7 bases had no gene match. CDR3 in DNA: TGCAGCGCCGGGACTAGTTCCCACGAGCAGTACTTC. Its protein product is CSAGTSSHEQYF.

The chain has TRBV7-2 and TRBJ1-2, with TRBD1 as a possible D gene (6 bases). Germline-derived CDR1 and CDR2 are SGHTA and FQGNSA. The V end lost 1 base, the J end lost 8 bases, and 14 bases lay between the germline ends. The CDR3 has 14 residues. The CDR3 DNA reads TGTGCCAGCAGCTTAGATTCAGGGGCTGGGGGCTACACCTTC. Its translation: CASSLDSGAGGYTF.

The chain has TRBV25-1 and TRBJ2-7, with D possibly matching TRBD1 (5 bases). The CDR3 length is 15 residues. V lost 4 bases, J lost 1 base, and 14 bases lay in between. Germline V gene data show CDR1 as MGHDK and CDR2 as SYGVNS. CDR3 residues: CASSGPPRASYEQYF. CDR3 sequence (DNA): TGTGCCAGCAGTGGTCCCCCCAGGGCATCCTACGAGCAGTACTTC.

The chain links TRBV4-1 to TRBJ2-7; D not certain. The germline V and J ends were trimmed by 0 bases and 2 bases, with 8 bases remaining between them. Germline V gene lookup returns CDR1 MGHRA and CDR2 YSYEKL. The CDR3 contains 14 residues. The CDR3 sequence: CASSQDWQTYEQYF. CDR3 sequence (DNA): TGCGCCAGCAGCCAAGATTGGCAGACCTACGAGCAGTACTTC.

This chain uses TRBV4-1 with TRBJ1-1; 7 bases are shared with TRBD1. The J segment lost 2 bases and the V segment lost 8 bases, leaving 8 bases of the junction unmatched. The CDR3 runs to 14 residues. From germline, CDR1 is MGHRA and CDR2 YSYEKL. The CDR3 coding sequence is TGCGCCAGCCGGCGACAGGGAACCAACACTGAAGCTTTCTTT. Translation gives CASRRQGTNTEAFF.

This clone was seen a few times. The chain joins TRBV5-4 to TRBJ1-2; 9 bases agree with TRBD1. CDR1 SGHNT and CDR2 YYREEE come from the germline V gene (reference sequence). V shed 6 bases and J 4 bases; nucleotides not matched to a gene: 7. The CDR3 sequence is 14 residues long. CDR3 region: CASNQDRGGYGYTF. The DNA of the CDR3 is TGTGCCAGCAACCAGGACAGGGGCGGCTATGGCTACACCTTC.

This clone was counted a few times. The rearrangement uses TRBV6-6 and TRBJ2-2; a possible D gene is TRBD1 (5 bases). V was clipped by 6 bases and J by 5 bases, with 10 bases between them. Germline V gene data show CDR1 as MNHNY and CDR2 as SVGAGI (reference sequence). The CDR3 runs to 13 residues. CDR3 bases: TGTGCCAGCAGCCAAGGGGCAACCGGGGAGCTGTTTTTT. As protein: CASSQGATGELFF.

V gene TRBV7-8 combines with J gene TRBJ1-1, with D possibly TRBD1 on 6 matching bases. This CDR3 comprises 16 residues. Germline V gene data show CDR1 as SGHVS and CDR2 as FQNEAQ. V was shortened by 1 base and J by 3 bases, with 15 bases between the two germline ends. The CDR3 coding sequence is TGTGCCAGCAGCTTAGAGGGACACCAGGTGTACACTGAAGCTTTCTTT. Translated, it gives CASSLEGHQVYTEAFF.

This chain connects TRBV5-4 to TRBJ1-1; D might be TRBD1 (5 bases). Germline loops: CDR1 SGHNT, CDR2 YYREEE (reference sequence). CDR3 length: 13 amino acids. Trimming took 4 bases from V and 1 from J, leaving 8 bases between them. CDR3 sequence: CASSQTGNTEAFF. The CDR3 DNA sequence: TGTGCCAGCAGCCAAACAGGGAACACTGAAGCTTTCTTT.

The genes are TRBV4-1 and TRBJ2-7, with 11 bases aligning to TRBD2. Looked up from germline, CDR1 is MGHRA and CDR2 is YSYEKL. The length of the CDR3 is 16 residues. V shed 1 base, J shed 0 bases, and the junction held 2 bases outside the gene matches. As DNA, the CDR3 is TGCGCCAGCAGCCAAGTAACTAGCGGGAGCTCCTACGAGCAGTACTTC. Translated: CASSQVTSGSSYEQYF.

The rearrangement joins TRBV28 to TRBJ2-5; no reliable D call. The ends were cut back, 7 bases at V and 13 bases at J, with 19 bases in the middle. In germline, CDR1 is MDHEN, CDR2 SYDVKM. The CDR3 consists of 12 residues. CDR3 sequence reads: CASNPGSFLWYF. CDR3 nucleotides: TGTGCCAGCAACCCCGGGTCCTTTCTGTGGTACTTC.

V is TRBV5-1 and J is TRBJ2-7; TRBD2 agrees at 13 bases. The trim removed 4 bases at V and 5 bases at J, leaving 6 bases unmatched. The CDR3 totals 15 residues. The germline V gene encodes CDR1 SGHRS and CDR2 YFSETQ. The CDR3 nucleotides are TGCGCCAGCAGCGCAGGACTAGCGGGAGTGGACGAGCAGTACTTC. This translates into CASSAGLAGVDEQYF.

The chain employs TRBV6-5 and TRBJ1-3; D unclear. Trimming took off 5 bases at V and 3 bases at J, with 5 bases between the two ends. Germline CDR1 and CDR2: MNHEY and SVGAGI. The CDR3 consists of 12 residues. The CDR3 DNA reads TGTGCCAGCAGTCCTAATGGAAACACCATATATTTT. It codes for CASSPNGNTIYF.

In this sample, this clone turned up once. The chain recombines TRBV3-1 (or the pseudogene TRBV3-2) with TRBJ1-1; D gene ambiguous. The V gene lost 5 bases and the J gene lost 0 bases, with 10 bases spanning the gap. This CDR3 is built from 14 residues. Germline-derived CDR1 and CDR2 are LGHDT and YNNKEL (reference sequence). CDR3 DNA: TGTGCCAGCAGCTACGCGGTAATGAACACTGAAGCTTTCTTT. Amino acid sequence: CASSYAVMNTEAFF.

CDR3 protein: CASGHYSNQPQHF. The CDR3 DNA is TGTGCCAGTGGACACTATAGCAATCAGCCCCAGCATTTT. This chain connects TRBV27 to TRBJ1-5, with TRBD1 as a possible D gene (5 bases). Germline loops: CDR1 MNHEY, CDR2 SMNVEV (reference sequence). This CDR3 spans 13 amino acids. Between the trimmed V and J ends, which lost 9 bases and 0 bases, there was a span of 9 bases.

The CDR3 DNA reads TGTGCCAGCAGCTTAAGCGGGCAGGAGAGCTACGAGCAGTACTTC. It encodes CASSLSGQESYEQYF. V and J are TRBV7-6 and TRBJ2-7; D is perhaps TRBD2 (6 bases). V was cut by 2 bases and J by 3 bases, with 14 bases left in between. CDR1 SGHVS and CDR2 FNYEAQ come from the germline V gene. The CDR3 has 15 amino acids.

Only one count was recorded for this clone. This chain connects TRBV24-1 to TRBJ2-1, with 12 bases fitting TRBD2. This CDR3 is 20 amino acids long. Looked up from germline, CDR1 is KGHDR and CDR2 is SFDVKD. V was clipped by 5 bases and J by 0 bases; unmatched bases: 13. The CDR3 DNA follows: TGTGCCACCAGTGCCCGGCCGGGACTAGCGGGCTTTAGCTCCTACAATGAGCAGTTCTTC. Amino acids: CATSARPGLAGFSSYNEQFF.

This clone is a singleton in its sample. The chain joins TRBV5-1 to TRBJ2-2, with a tentative D call TRBD2 (6 bases). The CDR3 has 14 amino acids. V lost 7 bases and J 3 bases, leaving 13 bases between the germline ends. Germline CDR1 reads SGHRS; CDR2 reads YFSETQ. Here the CDR3 DNA reads TGCGCCAGCGGAGGGACGGGGGACACCGGGGAGCTGTTTTTT. Amino acids: CASGGTGDTGELFF.

The gene calls are TRBV27 and TRBJ2-7; D is perhaps TRBD1 (6 bases). Germline CDR1 reads MNHEY; CDR2 reads SMNVEV (reference sequence). Between the trimmed V and J ends, which lost 2 bases and 3 bases, there was a span of 14 bases. This CDR3 spans 15 amino acids. CDR3 in amino acids: CASSLVTGSSYEQYF. The CDR3 bases are TGTGCCAGCAGTTTAGTTACAGGGAGCAGCTACGAGCAGTACTTC.

This chain uses TRBV18 with TRBJ2-1, with 11 bases aligning to TRBD1. The CDR3 length is 15 residues. The trim removed 3 bases at V and 6 bases at J, leaving 4 bases unmatched. Germline V CDR1 and CDR2: KGHSH, LQKENI. CDR3 amino acids: CASSPGQGGVNEQFF. The CDR3 DNA reads TGTGCCAGCTCACCGGGACAGGGGGGGGTCAATGAGCAGTTCTTC.

This rearrangement joins TRBV2 to TRBJ2-7, with 7 bases identical to TRBD1. The V gene end was trimmed by 7 bases and the J gene end by 7 bases; junction bases not matched to a gene: 13. CDR1 is SNHLY and CDR2 is FYNNEI in the germline V gene. The CDR3 has 14 residues. The CDR3 sequence is CASKSGTESGEQYF. In nucleotides, the CDR3 is TGTGCCAGCAAATCCGGGACAGAGAGCGGAGAGCAGTACTTC.

The chain links TRBV14 to TRBJ2-2; D perhaps matches TRBD2 (5 bases). The CDR3 length is 17 residues. With 1 base removed from V and 7 bases from J, the gap between germline ends came to 19 bases. Germline CDR1 reads SGHDN; CDR2 reads FVKESK. CDR3 sequence: CASSQGPGLRRFGELFF. The CDR3 DNA follows: TGTGCCAGCAGCCAAGGCCCAGGACTGAGAAGGTTCGGGGAGCTGTTTTTT.

This clone was counted once. V usage is TRBV13 and J usage is TRBJ2-7; 11 positions agree with TRBD2. V was clipped by 7 bases and J by 0 bases; unmatched bases: 14. Germline V gene data show CDR1 as PRHDT and CDR2 as FYEKMQ (reference sequence). The CDR3 is 18 amino acids. The CDR3 nucleotides read TGTGCCAGCACCAAGCGGGGACTAGCGGCCACAAGCTCCTACGAGCAGTACTTC. Its protein product is CASTKRGLAATSSYEQYF.

The CDR3 bases are TGTGCCAGCGAGGCATGGACAGGGGGCAACTATGGCTACACCTTC. Protein sequence: CASEAWTGGNYGYTF. This chain links TRBV6-5 with TRBJ1-2; 11 nucleotides line up with TRBD1. Trimming at V came to 8 bases and at J to 2 bases, leaving 7 bases not matched to a gene. CDR1 and CDR2 from the germline V gene are MNHEY and SVGAGI. The CDR3 sequence is 15 residues long.

The chain couples TRBV2 to TRBJ1-1, with D possibly being TRBD1 (6 bases). Germline lookup yields CDR1 SNHLY and CDR2 FYNNEI. The CDR3 loop spans 14 amino acids. Deletions cut 1 base from V and 5 bases from J, with 11 bases between. CDR3 DNA sequence: TGTGCCAGCAGTGAAGTCGGGGGGCGGACTGAAGCTTTCTTT. Its translation is CASSEVGGRTEAFF.